The 14 T cell receptor beta chains listed next were all sequenced from one sample in a study of post-analysis software for immune sequencing data. General observations from the study: TRBV5-6, TRBV5-1 and TRBV20-1 belonged to a set of a few TRBV segments that were more frequent in patients than controls.

Built from TCR beta cDNA, the libraries had unique molecular identifiers in them. TCRdb fed the PCR reads into MiXCR, producing one record per CDR3 protein. The sample has about 820,000 distinct CDR3 sequences; roughly half are singletons. Their specific antigens are unknown. The sample consisted of blood. Receptors originate from a girl under 18 with multiple sclerosis.

The rearrangement joins TRBV20-1 to TRBJ2-1, with TRBD2 matching 7 bases. After removal of 4 bases from V and 2 bases from J, the junction contained 11 bases not matched to a gene. Germline V gene data show CDR1 as DFQATT and CDR2 as SNEGSKA (reference sequence). The CDR3 contains 16 residues. The CDR3 protein is CSATNGRPPPYNEQFF. DNA for the CDR3: TGCAGTGCTACCAACGGGAGGCCTCCCCCCTACAATGAGCAGTTCTTC.

The chain links TRBV7-3 to TRBJ1-1; a weak D match, TRBD1 (6 bases). CDR3 length equals 14 residues. In germline, CDR1 is SGHTA, CDR2 FQGTGA. Trimming removed 0 bases at V and 6 bases at J, with 11 bases between. CDR3: CASSLTHRASEAFF. Written as DNA, the CDR3 is TGTGCCAGCAGCTTAACCCACAGGGCGTCTGAAGCTTTCTTT. The entire variable domain, with the rest obtained from reference TRBV7-3 and TRBJ1-1, is as follows: GAGVSQTPSNKVTEKGKYVELRCDPISGHTALYWYRQSLGQGPEFLIYFQGTGAADDSGLPNDRFFAVRPEGSVSTLKIQRTERGDSAVYLCASSLTHRASEAFFGQGTRLTVV.

The chain combines TRBV5-1 with TRBJ1-2; D possibly corresponds to TRBD1 (5 bases). Germline V gives CDR1 SGHRS, CDR2 YFSETQ. The CDR3 consists of 14 residues. Between the trimmed V and J ends, which lost 4 bases and 5 bases, there was a span of 15 bases. DNA for the CDR3: TGCGCCAGCAGCCCCCGACCTCAGGGTTATGGCTACACCTTC. This sequence encodes CASSPRPQGYGYTF.

This clonotype was seen a few times. The chain couples TRBV20-1 to TRBJ2-7, with TRBD1 matching 7 bases. The CDR3 is 14 residues long. V lost 2 bases and J lost 3; bases outside the gene matches: 7. The germline V gene has CDR1 DFQATT and CDR2 SNEGSKA (reference sequence). CDR3 loop: CSARPPRDSYEQYF. The CDR3 DNA is TGCAGTGCTAGACCCCCCCGGGACAGCTACGAGCAGTACTTC.

The chain combines TRBV20-1 with TRBJ2-7; a weak D match, TRBD1 (5 bases). Trimming stripped 4 bases from V and 1 base from J, with 17 bases between. The length of the CDR3 is 15 residues. CDR1 is DFQATT and CDR2 is SNEGSKA in the germline V gene (reference sequence). This chain's CDR3 is CSAISLRQGSYEQYF. The CDR3 nucleotides read TGCAGTGCTATCTCCCTCCGGCAGGGTTCCTACGAGCAGTACTTC.

This clonotype was counted only a few times. The chain is built from TRBV4-1 and TRBJ1-1; a possible D gene is TRBD1 (5 bases). The V end lost 3 bases, the J end lost 0 bases, and 11 bases lay between the germline ends. The CDR3 has 15 amino acids. Per germline, CDR1 MGHRA and CDR2 YSYEKL. The DNA for the CDR3 is TGCGCCAGCAGCCAGTTTACAGGAGTGAACACTGAAGCTTTCTTT. Translated, it gives CASSQFTGVNTEAFF.

CDR3 region: CAISQIIETQYF. The CDR3, as DNA: TGTGCCATCAGTCAGATTATAGAGACCCAGTACTTC. The genes are TRBV10-3 and TRBJ2-5; no definite D call. The CDR3 has 12 amino acids. The V end was cut by 5 bases, the J end by 4 bases, with 8 bases between. Germline values: CDR1 ENHRY, CDR2 SYGVKD.

This chain uses TRBV18 with TRBJ1-2; D is unclear. The CDR3 is made up of 15 amino acids. Trimming stripped 2 bases from V and 2 bases from J, with 12 bases between. Germline V gene sequence: CDR1 KGHSH, CDR2 LQKENI. The CDR3 region is CASSPSAGPNYGYTF. CDR3 DNA: TGTGCCAGCTCACCATCGGCAGGACCAAACTATGGCTACACCTTC. Looking up the rest from reference TRBV18 and TRBJ1-2 gives the full variable domain: NAGVMQNPRHLVRRRGQEARLRCSPMKGHSHVYWYRQLPEEGLKFMVYLQKENIIDESGMPKERFSAEFPKEGPSILRIQQVVRGDSAAYFCASSPSAGPNYGYTFGSGTRLTVV.

This clonotype has a count of ten or more. J is TRBJ2-7 and V is TRBV29-1; a weak D match, TRBD1 (6 bases). The CDR3 has 14 amino acids. Germline V gene data show CDR1 as SQVTM and CDR2 as ANQGSEA. Here the CDR3 reads CSVVSLDRAYEQYF. CDR3 nucleotides: TGCTCCGTTGTGTCGTTGGACAGAGCCTACGAGCAGTACTTC.

The chain uses TRBV20-1 and TRBJ2-1; 10 nucleotides match TRBD2. This CDR3 region has 15 residues. Per the germline V gene, CDR1 is DFQATT and CDR2 is SNEGSKA (reference sequence). Trimming at V came to 4 bases and at J to 3 bases, leaving 6 bases not matched to a gene. The DNA for the CDR3 is TGCAGTGCTAACACTGTAGCGGGAGGCTACAATGAGCAGTTCTTC. This encodes CSANTVAGGYNEQFF.

In nucleotides, the CDR3 is TGCGCCAGTAGCGGACAGCCAAGGGGAGAGACCCAGTACTTC. Translated: CASSGQPRGETQYF. J is TRBJ2-5 and V is TRBV5-1; D may correspond to TRBD1 or TRBD2 (6 bases each). V was trimmed by 8 bases and J by 4 bases, leaving 18 bases between them. This CDR3 is 14 amino acids long. Germline CDR1 and CDR2: SGHRS and YFSETQ.

The chain is built from TRBV6-5 and TRBJ2-5; D is ambiguous. CDR1 and CDR2 from the germline V gene are MNHEY and SVGAGI. This CDR3 spans 13 amino acids. V was shortened by 11 bases and J by 11 bases, with 24 bases between the two germline ends. The chain's CDR3 is CASTSPSYNEQYF. The DNA for the CDR3 is TGTGCCTCCACTTCACCCTCCTACAATGAGCAGTACTTC.

V gene TRBV15 combines with J gene TRBJ2-7, with D maybe TRBD1 (6 bases). This CDR3 contains 12 residues. V lost 8 bases and J 2 bases, leaving 10 bases between the germline ends. Germline V gene data show CDR1 as LNHNV and CDR2 as YYDKDF (reference sequence). CDR3 residues: CATATGPYEQYF. The CDR3 nucleotides are TGTGCCACCGCGACAGGCCCCTACGAGCAGTACTTC.

This clonotype has ten or more counts. The CDR3 nucleotides are TGTGCCAGCAGCCCAGGGACCCTGGGGGCCAACGTCCTGACTTTC. Translated: CASSPGTLGANVLTF. The chain combines TRBV9 with TRBJ2-6, with D perhaps being TRBD1 or TRBD2 (5 bases each). V was cut by 4 bases and J by 4 bases, with 12 bases left in between. The CDR3 has 15 amino acids. Germline values: CDR1 SGDLS, CDR2 YYNGEE.